This TCR beta chain was identified during a study of cytomegalovirus exposure and HLA in healthy donors. The wider study: Earlier results showed approximately 110 million unique TCR beta sequences derived from 150 million to 200 million T cells.

J gave up 4 bases and V 6 bases, and 4 bases lay outside the gene matches. CDR1 is LNHDA and CDR2 is SQIVND in the germline V gene (reference sequence). The CDR3 totals 13 residues. General study results and limits: Despite most TCR sequences being rare, some public TCRs occurred in many donors. Apparent HLA restriction characterized most CMV-associated TCR beta chains in a later analysis.

As regards this clone: The antigen remains unidentified.

PCR involved 60 Vbeta and 13 Jbeta primers. Generated by immunoSEQ multiplex PCR, the TCRdb table keeps only in-frame clones and is missing some. The sample yields approximately 190,000 clones, approximately 88% seen once. The TCR sequence derives from a woman aged 45-65 years in good health and CMV-seropositive. The chain links TRBV19 to TRBJ1-2; TRBD1 matches at 8 bases. The specimen sequenced was PBMCs. CDR3 in amino acids: CASRPDRAYGYTF. The CDR3 DNA is TGTGCCAGTAGGCCGGACAGGGCCTATGGCTACACCTTC. Combining the CDR3 with reference TRBV19 and TRBJ1-2 gives the whole variable domain DGGITQSPKYLFRKEGQNVTLSCEQNLNHDAMYWYRQDPGQGLRLIYYSQIVNDFQKGDIAEGYSVSREKKESFPLTVTSAQKNPTAFYLCASRPDRAYGYTFGSGTRLTVV.